The 16 T cell receptor beta chains given below trace back to one sample, sequenced in a study of cytotoxic CD8 clonotypes in ibrutinib-treated CLL. Here immunoSEQ multiplex PCR was the method, and the copy in TCRdb shows in-frame clones only, minus some. The data contain under 300,000 clones, around three quarters of them singletons. Sequences were derived from PBMCs, sampled after 24 months of ibrutinib treatment. The receptors were gathered from a human donor with chronic lymphocytic leukemia.

The chain combines TRBV4-1 with TRBJ1-2; possible D gene TRBD1, 5 bases. The CDR3 consists of 16 residues. Per the germline V gene, CDR1 is MGHRA and CDR2 is YSYEKL. Trimming removed 0 bases from V and 2 bases from J, with 13 bases in between. CDR3 coding DNA: TGCGCCAGCAGCCAAGATTGGGGCAGGCTGAACTATGGCTACACCTTC. Its translation: CASSQDWGRLNYGYTF.

The chain carries TRBV28 and TRBJ2-1; 8 bases agree with TRBD2. Trimming at V came to 8 bases and at J to 5 bases, leaving 11 bases not matched to a gene. CDR1 and CDR2 from the germline V gene are MDHEN and SYDVKM. This CDR3 region has 15 residues. The CDR3 DNA reads as TGTGCCAGCCTATTAAGGGGCGGGAGGAACAATGAGCAGTTCTTC. This gives the protein CASLLRGGRNNEQFF.

The chain carries TRBV6-5 and TRBJ2-7, with D tentatively TRBD2 (7 bases). CDR3 size: 14 residues. Germline CDR1 MNHEY, CDR2 SVGAGI. The germline V and J ends were trimmed by 10 bases and 3 bases, with 19 bases remaining between them. Here the CDR3 reads CATLRGAADYEQYF. For the CDR3, the DNA is TGTGCCACCCTCCGGGGGGCGGCTGACTACGAGCAGTACTTC.

The chain recombines TRBV5-8 with TRBJ2-3; 9 bases are shared with TRBD2. V shed 3 bases and J 5 bases; nucleotides not matched to a gene: 7. CDR1 is SGHTS and CDR2 is YDEGEE in the germline V gene. CDR3 length: 15 residues. This CDR3 is CASSSSGAAVDTQYF. In DNA form, the CDR3 reads TGTGCCAGCAGCTCTAGCGGGGCCGCAGTAGATACGCAGTATTTT.

This rearrangement joins TRBV11-2 to TRBJ2-7; 10 positions agree with TRBD2. Germline trimming cut 5 bases from V and 5 bases from J; bases unmatched to any gene: 12. This CDR3 has 16 residues. Germline V gene data show CDR1 as SGHAT and CDR2 as FQNNGV. The CDR3 coding sequence is TGTGCCAGCAGCCCTGGCCAAGCGGGAGGGAGGAACGAGCAGTACTTC. It specifies CASSPGQAGGRNEQYF.

The V call is TRBV5-8, the J call TRBJ1-4; 7 bases align to TRBD1. The germline V gene has CDR1 SGHTS and CDR2 YDEGEE. V was clipped by 6 bases and J by 7 bases; unmatched bases: 18. CDR3 size: 17 residues. In DNA form, the CDR3 reads TGTGCCAGCAAAACCAACAGGGGTTCCCGCCGGTCTGAAAAACTGTTTTTT. Translation gives CASKTNRGSRRSEKLFF.

The CDR3 spells CASRQSRVSGNTIYF. The CDR3 region has the DNA TGTGCCAGCAGGCAATCCAGGGTTTCTGGAAACACCATATATTTT. The rearrangement joins TRBV27 to TRBJ1-3; possibly TRBD1 for D (5 bases). This CDR3 is 15 amino acids long. V was cut by 6 bases and J by 1 base, with 13 bases left in between. Germline V gives CDR1 MNHEY, CDR2 SMNVEV (reference sequence).

This clone has only one observation. The genes are TRBV27 and TRBJ1-5, with 8 bases lining up with TRBD1. The trim removed 5 bases at V and 7 bases at J, leaving 7 bases unmatched. The CDR3 totals 14 residues. Germline CDR1 is MNHEY and CDR2 is SMNVEV (reference sequence). CDR3 sequence reads: CASSIGQGGQPQHF. The CDR3, as DNA: TGTGCCAGCAGTATTGGACAGGGCGGGCAGCCCCAGCATTTT.

This clone has just one count. The chain has TRBV27 and TRBJ2-1; 11 nucleotides match TRBD2. Trimming cost V 5 bases and J 6 bases; bases outside gene matches: 12. Germline V gives CDR1 MNHEY, CDR2 SMNVEV (reference sequence). This CDR3 contains 17 residues. CDR3 in amino acids: CASSPTTSGITFNEQFF. For the CDR3, the DNA is TGTGCCAGCAGTCCAACGACTAGCGGGATTACCTTCAATGAGCAGTTCTTC.

This clone has only a few counts. The chain is built from TRBV7-2 and TRBJ2-2, with unresolved D. Germline CDR1 reads SGHTA; CDR2 reads FQGNSA. Trimming took off 3 bases at V and 0 bases at J, with 5 bases between the two ends. The CDR3 loop spans 14 amino acids. The CDR3 protein is CASSFLANTGELFF. Written as DNA, the CDR3 is TGTGCCAGCAGCTTCCTGGCGAACACCGGGGAGCTGTTTTTT.

This rearrangement joins TRBV9 to TRBJ1-1; D gene uncertain. Trimming removed 0 bases from V and 11 bases from J, with 20 bases in between. The CDR3 sequence is 15 residues long. Per germline, CDR1 SGDLS and CDR2 YYNGEE. The DNA for the CDR3 is TGTGCCAGCAGCGTAGGCTCGACCTCATGGCCCGAGGCTTTCTTT. Its protein is CASSVGSTSWPEAFF.

The rearrangement joins TRBV28 to TRBJ2-4; a possible D gene is TRBD1 (6 bases). V was shortened by 8 bases and J by 2 bases, with 16 bases between the two germline ends. This CDR3 is built from 15 residues. Germline V CDR1 and CDR2: MDHEN, SYDVKM. CDR3: CASGTTQGTKNIQYF. The CDR3 DNA is TGTGCCAGCGGTACAACCCAGGGGACCAAAAACATTCAGTACTTC.

The V call is TRBV28, the J call TRBJ2-7; TRBD2 matches at 14 bases. Germline V gene sequence: CDR1 MDHEN, CDR2 SYDVKM. The CDR3 consists of 16 residues. V lost 2 bases, J lost 4 bases, and 4 bases stayed unmatched. CDR3 DNA: TGTGCCAGCAGTTTAGGGACTAGCGGGAGTTCGTACGAGCAGTACTTC. Translation gives CASSLGTSGSSYEQYF.

This clone showed up just once. CDR3 in amino acids: CASSMGTSLGETQYF. Here the CDR3 DNA reads TGTGCCAGTAGTATGGGGACTTCCCTAGGGGAGACCCAGTACTTC. This sequence joins TRBV19 and TRBJ2-5; the D gene is possibly TRBD2 (6 bases). This CDR3 region has 15 residues. Per germline, CDR1 LNHDA and CDR2 SQIVND (reference sequence). The V gene lost 3 bases and the J gene lost 5 bases, with 16 bases spanning the gap.

CDR3 sequence reads: CASSLRPGQGSMNTEAFF. CDR3 bases: TGTGCCAGCAGTTTAAGGCCGGGACAGGGTTCGATGAACACTGAAGCTTTCTTT. The chain recombines TRBV27 with TRBJ1-1; 9 bases map to TRBD1. Losses at the gene ends were 2 bases for V and 0 bases for J; bases not matched to a gene: 10. CDR1 MNHEY and CDR2 SMNVEV come from the germline V gene (reference sequence). The CDR3 sequence is 18 residues long.

Remarks on this clone: The junction does not match germline at one end; this may be a read error. The gene calls are TRBV7-7 and TRBJ2-7, with 10 bases fitting TRBD1. The CDR3 runs 13 residues. The germline CDR1 and CDR2 sequences are SSHAT and FNYEAQ (reference sequence). The CDR3 sequence: CASSLGTGDEQYF. CDR3 bases: TGTGCTAGCAGCTTAGGGACAGGGGACGAGCAGTACTTC.